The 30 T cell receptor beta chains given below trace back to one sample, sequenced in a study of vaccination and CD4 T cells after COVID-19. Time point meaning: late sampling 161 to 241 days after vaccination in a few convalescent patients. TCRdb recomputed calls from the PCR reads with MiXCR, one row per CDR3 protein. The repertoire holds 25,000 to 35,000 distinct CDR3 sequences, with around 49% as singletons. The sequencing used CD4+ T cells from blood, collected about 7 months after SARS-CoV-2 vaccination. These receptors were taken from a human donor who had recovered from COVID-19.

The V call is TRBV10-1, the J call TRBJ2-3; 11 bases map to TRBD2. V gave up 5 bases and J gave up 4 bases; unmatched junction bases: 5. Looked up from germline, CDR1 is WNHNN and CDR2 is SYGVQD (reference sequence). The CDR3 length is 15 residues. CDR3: CASSRTSGSADTQYF. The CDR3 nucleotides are TGCGCCAGCAGTCGAACTAGCGGGAGCGCAGATACGCAGTATTTT.

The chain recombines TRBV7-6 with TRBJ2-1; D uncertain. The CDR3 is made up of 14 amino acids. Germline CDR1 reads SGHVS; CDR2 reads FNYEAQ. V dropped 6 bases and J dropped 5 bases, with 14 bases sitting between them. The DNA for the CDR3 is TGTGCCAGCAGGGGCCTACCAAGGGACAATGAGCAGTTCTTC. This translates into CASRGLPRDNEQFF.

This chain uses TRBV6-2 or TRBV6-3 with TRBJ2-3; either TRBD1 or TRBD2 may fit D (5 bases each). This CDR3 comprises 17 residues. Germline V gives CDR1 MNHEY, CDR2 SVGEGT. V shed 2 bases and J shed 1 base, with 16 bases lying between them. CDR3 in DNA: TGTGCCAGCAGTTACGGAATTAGCGTCAGGGGCACAGATACGCAGTATTTT. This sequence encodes CASSYGISVRGTDTQYF.

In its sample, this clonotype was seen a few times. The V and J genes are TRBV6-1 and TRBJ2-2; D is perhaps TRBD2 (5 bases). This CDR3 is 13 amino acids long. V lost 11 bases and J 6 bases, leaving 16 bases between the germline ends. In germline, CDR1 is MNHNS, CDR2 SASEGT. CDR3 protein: CAADAVGAGELFF. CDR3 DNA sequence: TGTGCCGCCGACGCTGTCGGGGCCGGGGAGCTGTTTTTT.

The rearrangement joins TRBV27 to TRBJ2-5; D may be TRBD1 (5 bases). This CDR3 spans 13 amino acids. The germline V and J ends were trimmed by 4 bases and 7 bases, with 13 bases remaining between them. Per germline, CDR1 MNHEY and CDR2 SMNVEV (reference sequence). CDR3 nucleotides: TGTGCCAGCAGTTCCCCTCAGGGTGGGACCCAGTACTTC. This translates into CASSSPQGGTQYF.

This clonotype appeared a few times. As DNA, the CDR3 is TGTGCCAGCAGTTTATCGAAGACAGATACGCAGTATTTT. It yields the protein CASSLSKTDTQYF. The chain is built from TRBV27 and TRBJ2-3, with D unclear. There are 13 residues in the CDR3. The germline V gene encodes CDR1 MNHEY and CDR2 SMNVEV (reference sequence). With 0 bases removed from V and 3 bases from J, the gap between germline ends came to 4 bases.

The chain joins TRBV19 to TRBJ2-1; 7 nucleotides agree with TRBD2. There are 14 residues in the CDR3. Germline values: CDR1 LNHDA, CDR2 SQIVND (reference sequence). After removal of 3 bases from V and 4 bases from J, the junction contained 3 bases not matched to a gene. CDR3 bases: TGTGCCAGTAGTATCGGGGGGTTGTACAATGAGCAGTTCTTC. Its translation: CASSIGGLYNEQFF. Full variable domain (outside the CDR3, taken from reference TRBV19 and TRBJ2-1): DGGITQSPKYLFRKEGQNVTLSCEQNLNHDAMYWYRQDPGQGLRLIYYSQIVNDFQKGDIAEGYSVSREKKESFPLTVTSAQKNPTAFYLCASSIGGLYNEQFFGPGTRLTVL.

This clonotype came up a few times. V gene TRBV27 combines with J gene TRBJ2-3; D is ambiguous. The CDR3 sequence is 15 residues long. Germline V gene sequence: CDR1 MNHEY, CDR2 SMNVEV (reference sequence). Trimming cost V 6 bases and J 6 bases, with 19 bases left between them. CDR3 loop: CASSPRSSGFDTQYF. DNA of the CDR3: TGTGCCAGCAGCCCACGGTCTAGTGGCTTCGATACGCAGTATTTT.

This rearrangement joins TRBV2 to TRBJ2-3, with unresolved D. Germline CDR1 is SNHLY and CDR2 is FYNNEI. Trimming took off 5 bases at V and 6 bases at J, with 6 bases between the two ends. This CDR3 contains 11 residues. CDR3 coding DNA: TGTGCCAGCAGTTCCTTCGATACGCAGTATTTT. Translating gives CASSSFDTQYF.

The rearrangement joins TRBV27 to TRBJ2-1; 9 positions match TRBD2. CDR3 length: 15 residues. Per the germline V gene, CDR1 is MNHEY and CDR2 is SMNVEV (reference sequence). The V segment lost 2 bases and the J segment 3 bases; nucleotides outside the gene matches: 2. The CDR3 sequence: CASSLLAGNYNEQFF. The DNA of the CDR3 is TGTGCCAGCAGTTTACTAGCGGGAAACTACAATGAGCAGTTCTTC.

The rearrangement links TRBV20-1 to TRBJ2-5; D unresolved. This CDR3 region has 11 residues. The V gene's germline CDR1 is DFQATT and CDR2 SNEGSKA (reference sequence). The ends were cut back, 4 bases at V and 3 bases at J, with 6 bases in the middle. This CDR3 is CSAIPKETQYF. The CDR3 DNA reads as TGCAGTGCTATACCCAAAGAGACCCAGTACTTC.

The CDR3 spells CASSIMGGRYNEQFF. CDR3 coding DNA: TGTGCCAGTAGTATAATGGGGGGACGTTACAATGAGCAGTTCTTC. This sequence joins TRBV19 and TRBJ2-1, with D possibly matching TRBD2 (6 bases). Per germline, CDR1 LNHDA and CDR2 SQIVND (reference sequence). V shed 2 bases and J shed 4 bases, with 12 bases lying between them. This CDR3 spans 15 amino acids.

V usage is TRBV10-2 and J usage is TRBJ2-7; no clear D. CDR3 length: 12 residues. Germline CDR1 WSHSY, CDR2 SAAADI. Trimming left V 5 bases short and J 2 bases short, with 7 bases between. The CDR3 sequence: CASSKYPYEQYF. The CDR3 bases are TGCGCCAGCAGTAAGTACCCCTACGAGCAGTACTTC.

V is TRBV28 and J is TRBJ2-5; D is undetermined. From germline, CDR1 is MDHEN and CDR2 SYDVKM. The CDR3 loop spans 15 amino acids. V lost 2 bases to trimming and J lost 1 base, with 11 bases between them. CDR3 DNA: TGTGCCAGCAGTTTAGCGGAGATCGGCCAAGAGACCCAGTACTTC. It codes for CASSLAEIGQETQYF.

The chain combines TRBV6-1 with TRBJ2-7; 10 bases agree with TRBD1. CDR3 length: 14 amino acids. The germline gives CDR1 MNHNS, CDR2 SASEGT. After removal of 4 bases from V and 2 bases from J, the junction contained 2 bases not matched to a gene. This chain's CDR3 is CASSAGTGAYEQYF. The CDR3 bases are TGTGCCAGCAGTGCCGGGACAGGGGCCTACGAGCAGTACTTC.

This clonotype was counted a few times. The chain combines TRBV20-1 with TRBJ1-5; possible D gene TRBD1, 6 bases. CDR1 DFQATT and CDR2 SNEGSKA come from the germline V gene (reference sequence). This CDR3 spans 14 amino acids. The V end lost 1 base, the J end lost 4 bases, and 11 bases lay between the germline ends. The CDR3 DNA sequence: TGCAGTGCTAGAGGGGGGCAACCTAATCAGCCCCAGCATTTT. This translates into CSARGGQPNQPQHF.

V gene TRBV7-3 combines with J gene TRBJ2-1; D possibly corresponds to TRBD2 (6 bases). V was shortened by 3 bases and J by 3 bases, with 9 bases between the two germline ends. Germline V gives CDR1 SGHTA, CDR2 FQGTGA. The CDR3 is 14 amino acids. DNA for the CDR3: TGTGCCAGCAGCTTGCTAGCGAACTACAATGAGCAGTTCTTC. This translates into CASSLLANYNEQFF. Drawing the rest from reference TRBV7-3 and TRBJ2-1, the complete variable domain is GAGVSQTPSNKVTEKGKYVELRCDPISGHTALYWYRQSLGQGPEFLIYFQGTGAADDSGLPNDRFFAVRPEGSVSTLKIQRTERGDSAVYLCASSLLANYNEQFFGPGTRLTVL.

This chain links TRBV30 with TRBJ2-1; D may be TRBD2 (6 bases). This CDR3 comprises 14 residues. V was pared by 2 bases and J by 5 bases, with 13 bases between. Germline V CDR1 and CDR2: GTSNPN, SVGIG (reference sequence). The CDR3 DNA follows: TGTGCCTGGAGTCTCGGGAGTCTGAACAATGAGCAGTTCTTC. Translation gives CAWSLGSLNNEQFF.

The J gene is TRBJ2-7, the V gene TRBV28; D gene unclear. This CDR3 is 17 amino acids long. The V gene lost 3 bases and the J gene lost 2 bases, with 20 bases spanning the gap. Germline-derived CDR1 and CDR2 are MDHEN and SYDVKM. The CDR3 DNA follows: TGTGCCAGCAGTTTGGAAAGGCAGCAAACTCTTGCCTACGAGCAGTACTTC. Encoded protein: CASSLERQQTLAYEQYF. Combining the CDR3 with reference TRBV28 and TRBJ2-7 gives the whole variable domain DVKVTQSSRYLVKRTGEKVFLECVQDMDHENMFWYRQDPGLGLRLIYFSYDVKMKEKGDIPEGYSVSREKKERFSLILESASTNQTSMYLCASSLERQQTLAYEQYFGPGTRLTVT.

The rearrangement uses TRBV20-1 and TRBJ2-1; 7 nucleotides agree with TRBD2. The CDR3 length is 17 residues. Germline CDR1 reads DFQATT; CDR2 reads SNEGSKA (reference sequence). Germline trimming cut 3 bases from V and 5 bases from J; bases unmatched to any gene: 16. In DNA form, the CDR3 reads TGCAGTGCTAGGACGGCGACGGGGGGAGGCCCGGACAATGAGCAGTTCTTC. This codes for CSARTATGGGPDNEQFF.

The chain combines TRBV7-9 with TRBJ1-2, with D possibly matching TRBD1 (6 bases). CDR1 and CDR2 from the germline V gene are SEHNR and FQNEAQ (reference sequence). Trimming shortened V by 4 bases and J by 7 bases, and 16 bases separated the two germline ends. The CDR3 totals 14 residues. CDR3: CASSSGAVGIGYTF. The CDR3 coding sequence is TGTGCCAGCAGCTCGGGGGCGGTTGGGATTGGCTACACCTTC. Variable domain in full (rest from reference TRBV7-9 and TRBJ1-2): DTGVSQNPRHKITKRGQNVTFRCDPISEHNRLYWYRQTLGQGPEFLTYFQNEAQLEKSRLLSDRFSAERPKGSFSTLEIQRTEQGDSAMYLCASSSGAVGIGYTFGSGTRLTVV.

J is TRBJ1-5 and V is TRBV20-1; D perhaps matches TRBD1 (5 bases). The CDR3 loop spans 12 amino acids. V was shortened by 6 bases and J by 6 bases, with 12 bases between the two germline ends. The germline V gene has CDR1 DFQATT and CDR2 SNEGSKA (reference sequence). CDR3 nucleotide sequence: TGCAGTGCCCGGGGAGGGGCTCAGCCCCAGCATTTT. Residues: CSARGGAQPQHF.

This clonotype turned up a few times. The CDR3 here is CASSRDMSSFNYGYTF. In DNA, the CDR3 is TGTGCCAGCAGTCGGGACATGAGTTCCTTTAACTATGGCTACACCTTC. J is TRBJ1-2 and V is TRBV27, with D maybe TRBD1 (6 bases). Germline values: CDR1 MNHEY, CDR2 SMNVEV (reference sequence). V was pared by 5 bases and J by 1 base, with 17 bases between. CDR3 length equals 16 residues.

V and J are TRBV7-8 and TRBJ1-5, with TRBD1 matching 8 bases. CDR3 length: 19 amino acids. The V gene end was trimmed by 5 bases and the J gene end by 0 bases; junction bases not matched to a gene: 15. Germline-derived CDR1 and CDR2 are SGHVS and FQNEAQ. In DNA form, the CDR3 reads TGTGCCAGCAGCACAGGACAGGGCGGGATGGTCTATAGCAATCAGCCCCAGCATTTT. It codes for CASSTGQGGMVYSNQPQHF.

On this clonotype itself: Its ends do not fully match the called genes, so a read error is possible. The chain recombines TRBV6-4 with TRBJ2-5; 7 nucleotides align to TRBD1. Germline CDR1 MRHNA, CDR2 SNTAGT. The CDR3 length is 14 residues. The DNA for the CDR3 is TGTGCCATCAGTGCTAGGGGGCCTCAAGAGACCCAGTACTTC. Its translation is CAISARGPQETQYF.

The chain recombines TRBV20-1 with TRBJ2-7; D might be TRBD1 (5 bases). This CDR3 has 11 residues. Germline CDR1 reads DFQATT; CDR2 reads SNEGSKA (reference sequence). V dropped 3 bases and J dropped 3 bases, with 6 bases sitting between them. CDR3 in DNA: TGCAGTGCTAGCAGGGACTACGAGCAGTACTTC. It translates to CSASRDYEQYF.

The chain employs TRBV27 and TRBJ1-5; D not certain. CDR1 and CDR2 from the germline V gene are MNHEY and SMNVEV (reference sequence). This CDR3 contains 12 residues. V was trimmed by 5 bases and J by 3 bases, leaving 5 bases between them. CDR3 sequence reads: CASSPPNQPQHF. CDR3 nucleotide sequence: TGTGCCAGCAGTCCCCCCAATCAGCCCCAGCATTTT.

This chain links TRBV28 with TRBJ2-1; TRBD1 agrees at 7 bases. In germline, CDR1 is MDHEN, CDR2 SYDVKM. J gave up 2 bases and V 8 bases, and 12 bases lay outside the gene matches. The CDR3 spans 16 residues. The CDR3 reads CASPPVRTGAYNEQFF. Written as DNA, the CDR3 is TGTGCCAGCCCCCCCGTAAGGACAGGAGCCTACAATGAGCAGTTCTTC.

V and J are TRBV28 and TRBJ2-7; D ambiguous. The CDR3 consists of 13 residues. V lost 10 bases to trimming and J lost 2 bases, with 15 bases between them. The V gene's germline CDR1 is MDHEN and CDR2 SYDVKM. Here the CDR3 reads CATFPPATYEQYF. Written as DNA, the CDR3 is TGTGCCACCTTTCCCCCAGCAACCTACGAGCAGTACTTC.

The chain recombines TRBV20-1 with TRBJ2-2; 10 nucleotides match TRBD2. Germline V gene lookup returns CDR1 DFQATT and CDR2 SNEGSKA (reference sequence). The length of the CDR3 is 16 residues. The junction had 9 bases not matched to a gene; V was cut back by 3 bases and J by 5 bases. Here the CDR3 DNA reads TGCAGTGCTAGGAGGTACGGGACTAGCGAAACCGGGGAGCTGTTTTTT. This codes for CSARRYGTSETGELFF.